The rows below give T cell receptor beta chains drawn from one sample of a study of response to subunit inactivated influenza vaccine. MiXCR, run by TCRdb on the RT-PCR reads, gives a single entry per CDR3 protein. The sample records 500,000 to 600,000 distinct CDR3 sequences, approximately 10% being singletons. This specimen was PBMCs from blood, taken on the day of vaccination. Receptors were obtained from a man between 45 and 60 years old who received an inactivated influenza vaccine. CDR3s include the opening cysteine and the closing phenylalanine or tryptophan. Each record gives: V gene, clone size, J gene, D gene, CDR3 protein, CDR3 DNA. D genes are given only for firm matches. Clone size is stated in some rows and not others, as once, few, many or a class when expanded.

>TRBV6-6|many|TRBJ1-5|-
CASTQGLNQPQHF
TGTGCCAGCACTCAAGGGCTAAATCAGCCCCAGCATTTT
>TRBV6-1|once|TRBJ1-2|-
CASSFYGYTF
TGTGCCAGCAGCTTCTATGGCTACACCTTC
>TRBV5-1|few|TRBJ1-5|-
CASSLGGSSNQPQHF
TGCGCCAGCAGCTTGGGAGGGTCTAGCAATCAGCCCCAGCATTTT
>TRBV6-2/TRBV6-3|few|TRBJ1-6|-
CASSYSTQAGGSYNSPLHF
TGTGCCAGCAGTTACTCGACACAGGCCGGAGGCTCCTATAATTCACCCCTCCACTTT
>TRBV7-9|-|TRBJ2-4|-
CASRGGARNIQYF
TGTGCCAGTAGGGGCGGAGCTAGAAACATTCAGTACTTC
>TRBV19|-|TRBJ2-7|TRBD1
CASSISDRASYEQYF
TGTGCCAGTAGTATTTCGGACAGGGCCTCCTACGAGCAGTACTTC
>TRBV20-1|few|TRBJ2-3|TRBD2
CSATLAGDGPDTQYF
TGCAGTGCGACCCTAGCGGGAGATGGTCCAGATACGCAGTATTTT
>TRBV3-1|-|TRBJ2-7|-
CASSPRRTYEQYF
TGTGCCAGCAGCCCCCGGCGGACGTACGAGCAGTACTTC
>TRBV5-8|many|TRBJ1-1|-
CASSFSRRKAFF
TGTGCCAGCAGCTTCTCCCGGAGGAAGGCTTTCTTT
>TRBV6-2/TRBV6-3|few|TRBJ1-5|-
CASSYPTQPQHF
TGTGCCAGCAGTTACCCGACTCAGCCCCAGCATTTT
>TRBV20-1|-|TRBJ1-2|-
CSARDGTRPTLYGYTF
TGCAGTGCTAGGGACGGGACCAGACCGACCCTATATGGCTACACCTTC
>TRBV6-2/TRBV6-3|few|TRBJ2-2|TRBD2
CASSYSRSGGVIGELFF
TGTGCCAGCAGTTACTCGAGGAGCGGGGGGGTCATCGGGGAGCTGTTTTTT
>TRBV4-2|few|TRBJ2-2|TRBD1
CASSLEPGGQRNTGELFF
TGTGCCAGCAGCCTCGAACCAGGGGGCCAGAGGAACACCGGGGAGCTGTTTTTT
>TRBV5-1|-|TRBJ2-3|TRBD2
CASGSGTSGRVDTQYF
TGCGCCAGCGGCTCTGGGACTAGCGGGAGGGTTGATACGCAGTATTTT
>TRBV7-9|-|TRBJ2-2|TRBD1
CASSKSTGTNTGELFF
TGTGCCAGCAGCAAGTCGACAGGGACGAACACCGGGGAGCTGTTTTTT
>TRBV5-1|-|TRBJ2-7|TRBD1
CASSLEDRVDEQYF
TGCGCCAGCAGCTTGGAGGACAGGGTTGATGAGCAGTACTTC
>TRBV4-2|few|TRBJ1-2|-
CASSQPKQANYGYTF
TGTGCCAGCAGCCAACCTAAGCAGGCGAACTATGGCTACACCTTC
>TRBV5-5|few|TRBJ1-5|TRBD1
CASSRDRGLQPQHF
TGTGCCAGCAGCCGGGACAGAGGTTTACAGCCCCAGCATTTT
>TRBV12-3/TRBV12-4|many|TRBJ2-1|-
CASSNGYNEQFF
TGTGCCAGCAGTAACGGTTACAATGAGCAGTTCTTC
>TRBV7-9|few|TRBJ2-3|-
CASSLARGPSTDTQYF
TGTGCCAGCAGCTTAGCGCGGGGCCCGAGCACAGATACGCAGTATTTT
>TRBV6-7|few|TRBJ1-5|-
CASSYSETDASLGNQPQHF
TGTGCCAGCAGTTACTCGGAGACGGATGCATCCCTGGGCAATCAGCCCCAGCATTTT
>TRBV2|many|TRBJ2-5|TRBD1
CASSADRGETQYF
TGTGCCAGCAGCGCGGACAGGGGAGAGACCCAGTACTTC
>TRBV5-5|many|TRBJ1-1|-
CASSLFGAPEAFF
TGTGCCAGCAGCTTGTTCGGGGCCCCTGAAGCTTTCTTT
>TRBV7-6|-|TRBJ2-1|-
CASSLIGQGSYNEQFF
TGTGCCAGCAGCTTAATCGGTCAGGGGTCCTACAATGAGCAGTTCTTC
>TRBV7-2|many|TRBJ2-3|TRBD2
CAASGKLSSTDTQYF
TGTGCGGCTAGCGGGAAGCTGTCTAGCACAGATACGCAGTATTTT
>TRBV2|few|TRBJ1-1|-
CASSEGTNTEAFF
TGTGCCAGCAGTGAAGGGACCAACACTGAAGCTTTCTTT
>TRBV20-1|-|TRBJ1-1|-
CSASEVDTNTEAFF
TGCAGTGCTAGCGAGGTTGACACCAACACTGAAGCTTTCTTT
>TRBV20-1|few|TRBJ2-5|-
CSANGVSSSPQETQYF
TGCAGTGCTAACGGAGTTTCATCTTCCCCTCAAGAGACCCAGTACTTC
>TRBV12-3/TRBV12-4|few|TRBJ2-4|TRBD2
CASSLDGTSGDIQYF
TGTGCCAGCAGTTTGGACGGGACTAGCGGAGATATTCAGTACTTC
>TRBV6-1|few|TRBJ1-4|TRBD1
CASRPTGGRVANEKLFF
TGTGCCAGCAGGCCGACAGGGGGCCGGGTAGCTAATGAAAAACTGTTTTTT
>TRBV7-8|few|TRBJ2-1|-
CASRWAGNWEQFF
TGTGCCAGCCGTTGGGCAGGGAACTGGGAGCAGTTCTTC
>TRBV7-2|-|TRBJ1-5|-
CASSLLASNQPQHF
TGTGCCAGCAGCTTATTGGCCAGCAATCAGCCCCAGCATTTT
>TRBV4-3|-|TRBJ2-7|-
CASSQDLRRTNAYEQYF
TGCGCCAGCAGCCAAGACCTTCGGCGGACAAATGCCTACGAGCAGTACTTC
>TRBV7-9|-|TRBJ2-2|TRBD1
CASSQWDRGTGELFF
TGTGCCAGCAGCCAATGGGACAGAGGCACCGGGGAGCTGTTTTTT
>TRBV7-2|-|TRBJ1-6|TRBD1
CASSPRTGSSPLHF
TGTGCCAGCAGCCCTAGGACAGGGAGTTCACCCCTCCACTTT
>TRBV29-1|many|TRBJ2-2|-
CSVFSGNTGELFF
TGCAGCGTTTTTTCGGGGAACACCGGGGAGCTGTTTTTT
>TRBV7-9|-|TRBJ2-2|-
CASVSFGELSNTGELFF
TGTGCCAGTGTAAGTTTCGGGGAACTCTCGAACACCGGGGAGCTGTTTTTT
>TRBV28|few|TRBJ2-2|TRBD2
CASSTPGGPNTGELFF
TGTGCCAGCAGTACCCCGGGGGGGCCAAACACCGGGGAGCTGTTTTTT
>TRBV7-2|many|TRBJ2-1|-
CASSPKPGYNEQFF
TGTGCCAGCAGCCCCAAGCCGGGTTACAATGAGCAGTTCTTC
>TRBV5-1|many|TRBJ2-7|-
CASSPPEGFEQYF
TGCGCCAGCAGCCCACCGGAGGGGTTCGAGCAGTACTTC
>TRBV7-9|-|TRBJ2-1|TRBD2
CASSDPGTTDYNEQFF
TGTGCCAGCAGCGATCCCGGGACTACTGACTACAATGAGCAGTTCTTC
>TRBV6-1|-|TRBJ2-7|-
CASREGREVHEQYF
TGTGCCAGCAGAGAAGGCCGGGAAGTACACGAGCAGTACTTC
>TRBV11-3|-|TRBJ2-3|-
CASSPDWYTDTQYF
TGTGCCAGCAGCCCAGACTGGTACACAGATACGCAGTATTTT
>TRBV7-9|many|TRBJ1-3|-
CASSTEIISGNTIYF
TGTGCCAGCAGCACTGAGATCATCTCTGGAAACACCATATATTTT
>TRBV28|-|TRBJ2-7|-
CASSSPRDWEQYF
TGTGCCAGCAGTTCCCCCCGGGATTGGGAGCAGTACTTC
>TRBV7-9|few|TRBJ2-7|-
CASSLAYDGTYEQYF
TGTGCCAGCAGCTTAGCATACGACGGAACCTACGAGCAGTACTTC
>TRBV28|few|TRBJ1-4|TRBD1
CASSLNLQGPLQGDEKLFF
TGTGCCAGCAGTTTAAATCTACAGGGGCCCCTCCAGGGGGATGAAAAACTGTTTTTT
>TRBV20-1|-|TRBJ2-3|TRBD2
CSARIGAGADTQYF
TGCAGTGCTAGGATAGGGGCGGGGGCAGATACGCAGTATTTT
>TRBV20-1|-|TRBJ2-7|-
CSAWLAGYEQYF
TGCAGTGCATGGCTAGCTGGCTACGAGCAGTACTTC
>TRBV5-1|-|TRBJ2-7|-
CASGQIGPLYEQYF
TGCGCCAGTGGACAGATAGGCCCCCTCTACGAGCAGTACTTC
>TRBV3-1|many|TRBJ1-2|-
CASSQTRTAGGYTF
TGTGCCAGCAGCCAAACTAGGACGGCGGGTGGCTACACCTTC
>TRBV10-3|many|TRBJ1-1|-
CAISFDRNTEAFF
TGTGCCATCAGCTTCGACAGGAACACTGAAGCTTTCTTT
>TRBV6-2/TRBV6-3|-|TRBJ1-1|-
CASSPGRTTEAFF
TGTGCCAGCAGCCCCGGGAGGACCACTGAAGCTTTCTTT
>TRBV6-2/TRBV6-3|-|TRBJ2-1|-
CASSTSPPGSEQFF
TGTGCCAGCAGTACCTCGCCCCCAGGGAGTGAGCAGTTCTTC
>TRBV20-1|few|TRBJ2-1|TRBD2
CSGSSGTSGIYNEQFF
TGCAGTGGCTCGTCCGGGACTAGCGGGATCTACAATGAGCAGTTCTTC
>TRBV20-1|few|TRBJ2-5|-
CSARFQGREETQYF
TGCAGTGCTAGATTTCAGGGGAGGGAAGAGACCCAGTACTTC
>TRBV20-1|many|TRBJ1-1|-
CSARVGTKNTEAFF
TGCAGTGCTAGAGTTGGGACAAAGAACACTGAAGCTTTCTTT